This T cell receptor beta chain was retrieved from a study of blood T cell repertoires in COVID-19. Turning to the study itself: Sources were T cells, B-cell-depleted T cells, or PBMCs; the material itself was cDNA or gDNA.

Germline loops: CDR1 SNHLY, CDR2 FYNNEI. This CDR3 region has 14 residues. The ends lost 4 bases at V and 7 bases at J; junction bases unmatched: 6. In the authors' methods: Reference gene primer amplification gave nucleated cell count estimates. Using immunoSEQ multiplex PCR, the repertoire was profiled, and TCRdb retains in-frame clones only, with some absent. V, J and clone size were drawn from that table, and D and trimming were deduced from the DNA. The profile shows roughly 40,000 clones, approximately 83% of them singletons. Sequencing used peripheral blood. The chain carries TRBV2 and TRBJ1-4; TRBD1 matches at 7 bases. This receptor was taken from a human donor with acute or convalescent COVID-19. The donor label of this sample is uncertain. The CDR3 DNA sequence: TGTGCCAGCAGTGTAGGGGGCCTCGGTGAAAAACTGTTTTTT. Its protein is CASSVGGLGEKLFF.